The T cell receptor beta chain described here comes from a study of technical replicates of blood from a few donors. Measured with immunoSEQ multiplex PCR; TCRdb has only the in-frame clones, and not every one. The sample yields about 17,000 clones, 70% to 85% seen once. Germline-derived CDR1 and CDR2 are LNHDA and SQIVND (reference sequence). The CDR3 spans 13 residues. Trimming left V 6 bases short and J 5 bases short, with 11 bases between. The sequenced sample was PBMCs. V and J are TRBV19 and TRBJ1-5, with a weak D call TRBD1 (5 bases). The TCR originated in a human donor in good health. Some clones in this sample may be carry-over from other donors' samples. DNA for the CDR3: TGTGCCAGTAGAGTAGGGGACTATCAGCCCCAGCATTTT. Translated: CASRVGDYQPQHF. The entire variable domain, with the rest obtained from reference TRBV19 and TRBJ1-5, is as follows: DGGITQSPKYLFRKEGQNVTLSCEQNLNHDAMYWYRQDPGQGLRLIYYSQIVNDFQKGDIAEGYSVSREKKESFPLTVTSAQKNPTAFYLCASRVGDYQPQHFGDGTRLSIL.